The source of this TCR beta chain is a study of blood T cell repertoires in COVID-19. The repertoire was sequenced with immunoSEQ multiplex PCR; TCRdb's copy has only in-frame clones and lacks some. The sample yields 95,000 or so clones, more than 65% seen once. V dropped 7 bases and J dropped 2; count of bases not matched to a gene: 4. Germline V gene lookup returns CDR1 MNHEY and CDR2 SVGEGT. There are 15 residues in the CDR3. The receptor comes from a man aged 80 or over with active or convalescent COVID-19. The sample comprised peripheral blood. The rearrangement links TRBV6-2 or TRBV6-3 to TRBJ2-5; 13 nucleotides match TRBD2. CDR3 coding DNA: TGTGCCAGCACCCCGGGACTAGCGGGGCAAGAGACCCAGTACTTC. Translation gives CASTPGLAGQETQYF.